Listed below are T cell receptor beta chains from one sample, sequenced in a study of blood T cells in healthy people across ages. One entry per CDR3 protein results from TCRdb running MiXCR on the 5' RACE reads. Of under 950,000 distinct CDR3 sequences listed, 22% are singletons. Sequenced material: blood. The source is a man between 65 and 85 years old in good health. Each CDR3 is given with its conserved first and last residue. The D gene is left open where the match is weak. Clone size is stated in some rows and not others, as once, few, many or a class when expanded.

clone size,D gene,V gene,J gene,CDR3 DNA,CDR3 protein
NA,NA,TRBV6-1,TRBJ1-4,TGTGCCAGCAGTGAAACATTAAATGAAAAACTGTTTTTT,CASSETLNEKLFF
NA,TRBD2,TRBV20-1,TRBJ2-3,TGCAGTGCTAGAGATCTGACTAGCGGGGGATACACAGATACGCAGTATTTT,CSARDLTSGGYTDTQYF
NA,NA,TRBV7-2,TRBJ1-2,TGTGCCAGCAGCTTAGAGGTCGGACTCTATGGCTACACCTTC,CASSLEVGLYGYTF
NA,TRBD2,TRBV5-6,TRBJ2-1,TGTGCCAGCAGCTTGTGGGGGGGAGCCTACAATGAGCAGTTCTTC,CASSLWGGAYNEQFF
few,NA,TRBV7-8,TRBJ2-3,TGTGCCAGCAGACACGACGGCCCCTCCGATACGCAGTATTTT,CASRHDGPSDTQYF
few,NA,TRBV20-1,TRBJ2-1,TGCAGTGCCCAATTTGGTCGTGAGCAGTTCTTC,CSAQFGREQFF
NA,NA,TRBV20-1,TRBJ1-3,TGCAGTGCTAGAGATAGCGGGGGAGGAAACACCATATATTTT,CSARDSGGGNTIYF
many,NA,TRBV11-2,TRBJ2-3,TGTGCCAGCAGCCCCCGAGCCCTCACAGATACGCAGTATTTT,CASSPRALTDTQYF
few,NA,TRBV3-1,TRBJ2-5,TGTGCCAGCAGCCACCAACAGGCACTACCGCAAGAGACCCAGTACTTC,CASSHQQALPQETQYF
NA,NA,TRBV3-1,TRBJ1-5,TGTGCCAGCAGCCAAGGGTACAGCCTCAATCAGCCCCAGCATTTT,CASSQGYSLNQPQHF
few,NA,TRBV7-2,TRBJ2-7,TGTGCCAGCAGCGTGAAGTCGGGTTACGAGCAGTACTTC,CASSVKSGYEQYF
NA,TRBD1,TRBV12-3/TRBV12-4,TRBJ1-5,TGTGCCAGCAGTGCCCAGGGGGCAGGGGCTTATCAGCCCCAGCATTTT,CASSAQGAGAYQPQHF
few,TRBD2,TRBV20-1,TRBJ2-3,TGCAGTGCTAGAGAGGGACTAGCGCGCACAGATACGCAGTATTTT,CSAREGLARTDTQYF
few,NA,TRBV3-1,TRBJ1-2,TGTGCCAGCAGCTTAAGGGCCCTTCCAAGGGCCTATGGCTACACCTTC,CASSLRALPRAYGYTF
NA,NA,TRBV19,TRBJ1-4,TGTGCCAGTTCCGGCGGGGGAATGGGGGAAAAACTGTTTTTT,CASSGGGMGEKLFF
many,NA,TRBV5-1,TRBJ1-1,TGTGCCAGCAGCTTAGTGGGGTTGAACACTGAAGCTTTCTTT,CASSLVGLNTEAFF
NA,NA,TRBV7-9,TRBJ2-7,TGTGCCAGCAGCTTATCCGGGGGGCTTAAGGACTACGAGCAGTACTTC,CASSLSGGLKDYEQYF
NA,NA,TRBV5-1,TRBJ2-6,TGCGCCAGCAGCTTTTACGAATCTGGGGCCAACGTCCTGACTTTC,CASSFYESGANVLTF
few,NA,TRBV7-2,TRBJ1-2,TGTGCCAGCGGCGACTATGGCTACACCTTC,CASGDYGYTF
NA,TRBD2,TRBV3-1,TRBJ2-1,TGTGCCAGCAGCCAGATGCCGACTAGCGCCTACAATGAGCAGTTCTTC,CASSQMPTSAYNEQFF
few,NA,TRBV13,TRBJ2-3,TGTGCCAGCAGCCTGATAATGGTCGATACGCAGTATTTT,CASSLIMVDTQYF
few,NA,TRBV12-3/TRBV12-4,TRBJ1-2,TGTGCCAGCAGTTTCGGCCGCGAGTTAGGAATGGGCGGCTACACCTTC,CASSFGRELGMGGYTF
few,NA,TRBV11-2,TRBJ2-5,TGTGCCAGCATTGGCCGGCATTTCCAAGAGACCCAGTACTTC,CASIGRHFQETQYF
few,TRBD2,TRBV12-3/TRBV12-4,TRBJ2-1,TGTGCCAGCAGTTTACTGGCGGGAGGCTTCAATGAGCAGTTCTTC,CASSLLAGGFNEQFF